A selection of T cell receptor beta chains follows, all from one sample in a study of regulatory T cells. Measured with immunoSEQ multiplex PCR; TCRdb has only the in-frame clones, and not every one. The sample holds almost 30,000 clones, under 95% seen once. Sequencing was done on a sample of conventional CD4+ T cells sorted from blood. The receptors here all came from a young adult with CD3G deficiency. The CDR3 runs from the conserved cysteine through the conserved F or W. D genes are given only for firm matches. A row's size may be missing; if present it is once, few, many or a size class.

v_call: TRBV5-1; j_call: TRBJ2-6; clone_size: -; d_call: -; cdr3_nt: TGCGCCAGCAGCTTTTCCCCATCTGGGGCCAACGTCCTGACTTTC; cdr3_aa: CASSFSPSGANVLTF
v_call: TRBV7-3; j_call: TRBJ2-1; clone_size: once; d_call: -; cdr3_nt: TGTGCCAGCTCCACGGGCGGAGATCAGTTCTTC; cdr3_aa: CASSTGGDQFF
v_call: TRBV6-1; j_call: TRBJ1-1; clone_size: -; d_call: -; cdr3_nt: TGTGCCAGCAGTTCCCACGGTAGGGCCCAAGCTTTCTTT; cdr3_aa: CASSSHGRAQAFF
v_call: TRBV19; j_call: TRBJ2-1; clone_size: -; d_call: TRBD2; cdr3_nt: TGTGCCAGTAGTATACTACTAGCGGGAGTTCAGTTCTTC; cdr3_aa: CASSILLAGVQFF
v_call: TRBV5-1; j_call: TRBJ1-2; clone_size: -; d_call: -; cdr3_nt: TGCGCCAGCAGCTTGGAGACAGGCCCGGTCTATGGCTACACCTTC; cdr3_aa: CASSLETGPVYGYTF
v_call: TRBV28; j_call: TRBJ1-2; clone_size: -; d_call: TRBD1; cdr3_nt: TGTGCCAGCGTCCCCGGGACAGGGAACTATGGCTACACCTTC; cdr3_aa: CASVPGTGNYGYTF
v_call: TRBV5-1; j_call: TRBJ2-3; clone_size: -; d_call: TRBD2; cdr3_nt: TGCGCCAGCAGCTTGGAGGCGGGAGGGGCGACAGATACGCAGTATTTT; cdr3_aa: CASSLEAGGATDTQYF
v_call: TRBV7-2; j_call: TRBJ1-3; clone_size: -; d_call: -; cdr3_nt: TGTGCCAGCAGCCAGGGAGGAGCCAGAAACACCATATATTTT; cdr3_aa: CASSQGGARNTIYF
v_call: TRBV27; j_call: TRBJ1-6; clone_size: -; d_call: -; cdr3_nt: TGTGCCAGCAGTTCGGTGAGGGGCCTCCACTTT; cdr3_aa: CASSSVRGLHF
v_call: TRBV19; j_call: TRBJ1-5; clone_size: -; d_call: -; cdr3_nt: TGTGCCAGTAGCAAAAGGGGACTTGCCAGCCAGCCCCAGCATTTT; cdr3_aa: CASSKRGLASQPQHF
v_call: TRBV20-1; j_call: TRBJ2-3; clone_size: -; d_call: -; cdr3_nt: TGCAGTGCTAGGGCTGGCTTTACGCAGTATTTT; cdr3_aa: CSARAGFTQYF
v_call: TRBV27; j_call: TRBJ1-2; clone_size: -; d_call: -; cdr3_nt: TGTGCCAGCAGTTTAGGAGGGTTTGGCTACACCTTC; cdr3_aa: CASSLGGFGYTF
v_call: TRBV6-6; j_call: TRBJ1-1; clone_size: once; d_call: TRBD1; cdr3_nt: TGTGCCAGCAGCCTTTGGACAGGGGGCGCAAAGACTGAAGCTTTCTTT; cdr3_aa: CASSLWTGGAKTEAFF
v_call: TRBV6-6; j_call: TRBJ1-6; clone_size: -; d_call: -; cdr3_nt: TGTGCCAGCAGTCCACAGGTGTATAATTCACCCCTCCACTTT; cdr3_aa: CASSPQVYNSPLHF
v_call: TRBV7-8; j_call: TRBJ2-3; clone_size: -; d_call: TRBD1; cdr3_nt: TGTGCCAGCAGCTTACGAAGGGGGCGGCCCACAGATACGCAGTATTTT; cdr3_aa: CASSLRRGRPTDTQYF
v_call: TRBV19; j_call: TRBJ2-3; clone_size: -; d_call: -; cdr3_nt: TGTGCCAGTAACCGGGGTTCTTTGACAGATACGCAGTATTTT; cdr3_aa: CASNRGSLTDTQYF
v_call: TRBV7-6; j_call: TRBJ2-7; clone_size: -; d_call: TRBD1; cdr3_nt: TGTGCCAGCAGCTTAGACAGGGGGTACGAGCAGTACTTC; cdr3_aa: CASSLDRGYEQYF
v_call: TRBV5-1; j_call: TRBJ2-3; clone_size: -; d_call: TRBD2; cdr3_nt: TGCGCCAGCAGCGCCACTCTAGCGGGAGGAACAGATACGCAGTATTTT; cdr3_aa: CASSATLAGGTDTQYF
v_call: TRBV28; j_call: TRBJ2-7; clone_size: -; d_call: -; cdr3_nt: TGTGCCAGCAGTTTCGCAGGACATGTGGGGGTGACCTACGAGCAGTACTTC; cdr3_aa: CASSFAGHVGVTYEQYF
v_call: TRBV18; j_call: TRBJ1-3; clone_size: once; d_call: -; cdr3_nt: TGTGCCAGCTCACCCGAATCAAGGAACACCATATATTTT; cdr3_aa: CASSPESRNTIYF
v_call: TRBV6-1; j_call: TRBJ2-7; clone_size: few; d_call: TRBD1; cdr3_nt: TGTGCCAGCAGTAGACAGGGATACGAGCAGTACTTC; cdr3_aa: CASSRQGYEQYF
v_call: TRBV25-1; j_call: TRBJ1-6; clone_size: -; d_call: -; cdr3_nt: TGTGCCAGCAGTGACGGACGGATGAGCTCCTATAATTCACCCCTCCACTTT; cdr3_aa: CASSDGRMSSYNSPLHF
v_call: TRBV6-1; j_call: TRBJ2-1; clone_size: -; d_call: TRBD2; cdr3_nt: TGTGCCAGCAGTGAGACTAGCGGGAGGTACAATGAGCAGTTCTTC; cdr3_aa: CASSETSGRYNEQFF
v_call: TRBV5-1; j_call: TRBJ2-5; clone_size: -; d_call: -; cdr3_nt: TGCGCCAGCAGCTTGAATGGCAGGGGAGAGACCCAGTACTTC; cdr3_aa: CASSLNGRGETQYF
v_call: TRBV6-1; j_call: TRBJ2-1; clone_size: -; d_call: TRBD1; cdr3_nt: TGTGCCAGCAGCCCACACAGGGGTGCGGGTAATGAGCAGTTCTTC; cdr3_aa: CASSPHRGAGNEQFF
v_call: TRBV6-1; j_call: TRBJ2-3; clone_size: -; d_call: -; cdr3_nt: TGTGCCAGCAGCAGCGGGTCCTTAAGGGATACGCAGTATTTT; cdr3_aa: CASSSGSLRDTQYF
v_call: TRBV15; j_call: TRBJ1-5; clone_size: -; d_call: -; cdr3_nt: TGTGCCACCAGCAGAGTAGGCAATCAGCCCCAGCATTTT; cdr3_aa: CATSRVGNQPQHF
v_call: TRBV5-4; j_call: TRBJ2-3; clone_size: -; d_call: TRBD1; cdr3_nt: TGTGCCAGCAGCCTCAGGGGGTACACAGATACGCAGTATTTT; cdr3_aa: CASSLRGYTDTQYF
v_call: TRBV5-1; j_call: TRBJ1-5; clone_size: -; d_call: -; cdr3_nt: TGCGCCAGCAGCGGGGCCCCAGGAGAGCCCCAGCATTTT; cdr3_aa: CASSGAPGEPQHF
v_call: TRBV12-5; j_call: TRBJ1-1; clone_size: -; d_call: TRBD1; cdr3_nt: TGTGCTAGTGGTTTCCTACGACCGGGACAGGGGAACACTGAAGCTTTCTTT; cdr3_aa: CASGFLRPGQGNTEAFF
v_call: TRBV28; j_call: TRBJ2-7; clone_size: once; d_call: -; cdr3_nt: TGTGCCAGCAGTTTGGGGGCTCACGAGCAGTACTTC; cdr3_aa: CASSLGAHEQYF
v_call: TRBV5-6; j_call: TRBJ2-3; clone_size: -; d_call: TRBD2; cdr3_nt: TGTGCCAGCAGCGCCGCCGGGACTACGGGGGATACGCAGTATTTT; cdr3_aa: CASSAAGTTGDTQYF
v_call: TRBV19; j_call: TRBJ2-2; clone_size: -; d_call: -; cdr3_nt: TGTGCCAGTAGTATGATGGAGGGGTCAGGGGAGCTGTTTTTT; cdr3_aa: CASSMMEGSGELFF
v_call: TRBV7-9; j_call: TRBJ1-1; clone_size: -; d_call: -; cdr3_nt: TGTGCCAGCAGCTTAATGGGGGCCGCTGAAGCTTTCTTT; cdr3_aa: CASSLMGAAEAFF
v_call: TRBV7-8; j_call: TRBJ1-1; clone_size: few; d_call: -; cdr3_nt: TGTGCCAGCAGCTTAGGGAGGGCGAACACTGAAGCTTTCTTT; cdr3_aa: CASSLGRANTEAFF
v_call: TRBV28; j_call: TRBJ2-1; clone_size: -; d_call: -; cdr3_nt: TGTGCCAGCAGTCTGTGGGCAGGGAGAGTCAATGAGCAGTTCTTC; cdr3_aa: CASSLWAGRVNEQFF
v_call: TRBV28; j_call: TRBJ2-7; clone_size: -; d_call: TRBD2; cdr3_nt: TGTGCCAGCAGGGGAGGGACTAGCGGTCCCTACGAGCAGTACTTC; cdr3_aa: CASRGGTSGPYEQYF
v_call: TRBV4-1; j_call: TRBJ1-1; clone_size: -; d_call: -; cdr3_nt: TGCGCCAGCAGCCACGGGGGGAACTTGAACACTGAAGCTTTCTTT; cdr3_aa: CASSHGGNLNTEAFF
v_call: TRBV6-1; j_call: TRBJ2-7; clone_size: -; d_call: TRBD1; cdr3_nt: TGTGCCACCCAAACCGGGACAGGGGTCGAGCAGTACTTC; cdr3_aa: CATQTGTGVEQYF
v_call: TRBV7-8; j_call: TRBJ2-7; clone_size: -; d_call: -; cdr3_nt: TGTGCCAGCAGCTTAGCGTTCGCAGGTTCCCAACCTGAGTACTTC; cdr3_aa: CASSLAFAGSQPEYF
v_call: TRBV5-1; j_call: TRBJ2-1; clone_size: -; d_call: -; cdr3_nt: TGCGCCAGCAGCTTGGGGCGGAGGGACAATGAGCAGTTCTTC; cdr3_aa: CASSLGRRDNEQFF
v_call: TRBV4-1; j_call: TRBJ2-2; clone_size: -; d_call: -; cdr3_nt: TGCGCCAGCAGCCAAGAGGGGGGCGGCGGGGAGCTGTTTTTT; cdr3_aa: CASSQEGGGGELFF
v_call: TRBV18; j_call: TRBJ2-5; clone_size: -; d_call: -; cdr3_nt: TGTGCCAGCTCCCCATCCCTGGGGGGCCTGGAGACCCAGTACTTC; cdr3_aa: CASSPSLGGLETQYF
v_call: TRBV5-1; j_call: TRBJ2-5; clone_size: -; d_call: TRBD2; cdr3_nt: TGCGCCAGCAGCACCGGGACTAGCGGGGTGGAGACCCAGTACTTC; cdr3_aa: CASSTGTSGVETQYF
v_call: TRBV19; j_call: TRBJ2-1; clone_size: -; d_call: TRBD2; cdr3_nt: TGTGCCAGTAGTATAGCAGCTAGCGGGATCGCAAATGAGCAGTTCTTC; cdr3_aa: CASSIAASGIANEQFF
v_call: TRBV5-1; j_call: TRBJ1-1; clone_size: -; d_call: -; cdr3_nt: TGCGCCAGCAGCTTGCGCTTCAACACTGAAGCTTTCTTT; cdr3_aa: CASSLRFNTEAFF
v_call: TRBV5-1; j_call: TRBJ2-1; clone_size: -; d_call: -; cdr3_nt: TGCGCCAGCAGCTTGGACGCGGTGTCCAATGAGCAGTTCTTC; cdr3_aa: CASSLDAVSNEQFF
v_call: TRBV5-1; j_call: TRBJ2-1; clone_size: -; d_call: TRBD2; cdr3_nt: TGCGCCAGCAGCTTGTGGCCCTCGACTAGCGGGAGGCCCAATGAGCAGTTCTTC; cdr3_aa: CASSLWPSTSGRPNEQFF
v_call: TRBV6-6; j_call: TRBJ2-7; clone_size: -; d_call: -; cdr3_nt: TGTGCCAGCAGTTACGGAGCGGAGACCTACGAGCAGTACTTC; cdr3_aa: CASSYGAETYEQYF
v_call: TRBV5-1; j_call: TRBJ1-1; clone_size: -; d_call: -; cdr3_nt: TGCGCCAGCAGCTTTGGTGAGGGGAACACTGAAGCTTTCTTT; cdr3_aa: CASSFGEGNTEAFF
v_call: TRBV28; j_call: TRBJ2-6; clone_size: -; d_call: -; cdr3_nt: TGTGCCAGCAGCTTTACGAGGGAAGCTGGGGCCAACGTCCTGACTTTC; cdr3_aa: CASSFTREAGANVLTF
v_call: TRBV5-1; j_call: TRBJ1-2; clone_size: -; d_call: TRBD1; cdr3_nt: TGCGCCAGCAGCCTCGCTCCGGGACAGGGAACTGGCTACACCTTC; cdr3_aa: CASSLAPGQGTGYTF
v_call: TRBV6-5; j_call: TRBJ1-2; clone_size: -; d_call: -; cdr3_nt: TGTGCCAGCAGTTATTTAGGCCAGGGAGCTCCTGGCTACACCTTC; cdr3_aa: CASSYLGQGAPGYTF
v_call: TRBV5-1; j_call: TRBJ1-1; clone_size: -; d_call: -; cdr3_nt: TGCGCCAGCAGCTTGGGGGCTGATGGAAGGAACACTGAAGCTTTCTTT; cdr3_aa: CASSLGADGRNTEAFF